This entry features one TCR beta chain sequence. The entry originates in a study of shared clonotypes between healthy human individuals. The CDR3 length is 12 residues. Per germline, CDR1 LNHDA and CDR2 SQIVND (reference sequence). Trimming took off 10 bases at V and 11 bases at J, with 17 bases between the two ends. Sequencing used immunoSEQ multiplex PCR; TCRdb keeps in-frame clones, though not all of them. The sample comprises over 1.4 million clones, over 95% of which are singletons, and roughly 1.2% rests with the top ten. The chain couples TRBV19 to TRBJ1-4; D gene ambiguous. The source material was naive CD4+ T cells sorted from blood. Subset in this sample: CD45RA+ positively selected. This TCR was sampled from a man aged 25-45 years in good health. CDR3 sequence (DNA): TGTGCCACGCTCCAGGTTCTGGCGAAACTGTTTTTT. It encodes CATLQVLAKLFF.